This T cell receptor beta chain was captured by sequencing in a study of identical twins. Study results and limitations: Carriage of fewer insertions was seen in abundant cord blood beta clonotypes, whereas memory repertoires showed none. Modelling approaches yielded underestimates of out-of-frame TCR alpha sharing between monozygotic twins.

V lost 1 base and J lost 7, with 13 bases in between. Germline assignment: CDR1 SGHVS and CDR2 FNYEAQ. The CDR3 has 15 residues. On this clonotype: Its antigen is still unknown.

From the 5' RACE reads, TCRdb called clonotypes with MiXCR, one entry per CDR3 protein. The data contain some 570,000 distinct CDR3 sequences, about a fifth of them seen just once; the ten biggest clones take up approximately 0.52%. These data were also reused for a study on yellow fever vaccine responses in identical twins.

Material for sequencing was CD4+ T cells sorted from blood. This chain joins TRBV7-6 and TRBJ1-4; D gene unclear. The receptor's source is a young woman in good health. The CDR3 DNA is TGTGCCAGCAGCTTAGGTCTAAGTCAGCTTGAAAAACTGTTTTTT. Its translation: CASSLGLSQLEKLFF. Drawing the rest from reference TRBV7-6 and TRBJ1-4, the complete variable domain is GAGVSQSPRYKVTKRGQDVALRCDPISGHVSLYWYRQALGQGPEFLTYFNYEAQQDKSGLPNDRFSAERPEGSISTLTIQRTEQRDSAMYRCASSLGLSQLEKLFFGSGTQLSVL.